The 28 T cell receptor beta chains presented below share a single source sample, sequenced in a study of T-cell memory formation after mild COVID-19. One entry per CDR3 protein results from TCRdb running MiXCR on the 5' RACE reads. The table records 150,000 to 200,000 distinct CDR3 sequences, about 14% of them present only once. Sequencing was done on a sample of PBMCs or a T cell subset sorted from them (not recorded which). These receptor sequences come from an adult woman who had mild COVID-19 (a few samples of this study predate the infection). Cell type and time point are not known.

The chain couples TRBV15 to TRBJ2-5; D tentatively fits TRBD1 or TRBD2 (5 bases each). Germline CDR1 reads LNHNV; CDR2 reads YYDKDF (reference sequence). V shed 3 bases and J shed 5 bases, with 10 bases lying between them. The CDR3 consists of 13 residues. The CDR3: CATSSVEGETQYF. Written as DNA, the CDR3 is TGTGCCACCAGCAGCGTCGAGGGGGAGACCCAGTACTTC.

This sequence joins TRBV7-8 and TRBJ2-1; D assignment may be TRBD1 or TRBD2 (6 bases each). Trimming pared 0 bases from V and 0 bases from J, leaving 12 bases between. Germline CDR1 reads SGHVS; CDR2 reads FQNEAQ. The CDR3 is 17 residues long. CDR3 sequence: CASSLARGQSSYNEQFF. The CDR3 DNA follows: TGTGCCAGCAGCTTAGCCCGGGGGCAATCCTCCTACAATGAGCAGTTCTTC. The full variable domain, completed using reference TRBV7-8 and TRBJ2-1, is GAGVSQSPRYKVAKRGQDVALRCDPISGHVSLFWYQQALGQGPEFLTYFQNEAQLDKSGLPSDRFFAERPEGSVSTLKIQRTQQEDSAVYLCASSLARGQSSYNEQFFGPGTRLTVL.

This clonotype has a handful of counts. The J gene is TRBJ2-5, the V gene TRBV7-9; D gene ambiguous. Per germline, CDR1 SEHNR and CDR2 FQNEAQ (reference sequence). V was pared by 2 bases and J by 5 bases, with 9 bases between. This CDR3 is 13 amino acids long. The CDR3, as DNA: TGTGCCAGCAGCTTACCAAACTCCGAGACCCAGTACTTC. It encodes CASSLPNSETQYF.

This clonotype was seen ten or more times. The V gene is TRBV5-1, the J gene TRBJ2-2, with D uncertain. The V gene's germline CDR1 is SGHRS and CDR2 YFSETQ. V gave up 0 bases and J gave up 1 base, with 13 bases separating them. CDR3 size: 17 residues. CDR3 protein: CASSLGPTRKNTGELFF. As DNA, the CDR3 is TGCGCCAGCAGCTTGGGGCCGACGCGGAAGAACACCGGGGAGCTGTTTTTT.

This clonotype occurred a few times. This sequence joins TRBV5-1 and TRBJ2-2, with 8 nucleotides matching TRBD2. The CDR3 runs 17 residues. Trimming took 1 base from V and 4 from J; bases not matched to a gene: 9. The germline V gene encodes CDR1 SGHRS and CDR2 YFSETQ. CDR3 coding DNA: TGCGCCAGCAGCTTGATATTCCGGGAGGGGACCACCGGGGAGCTGTTTTTT. It is translated as CASSLIFREGTTGELFF.

This chain's CDR3 is CASSPAASRYTGELFF. CDR3 DNA sequence: TGTGCCAGCAGCCCCGCAGCATCTCGATACACCGGGGAGCTGTTTTTT. The chain employs TRBV7-3 and TRBJ2-2; D is unresolved. Trimming pared 5 bases from V and 3 bases from J, leaving 16 bases between. CDR1 is SGHTA and CDR2 is FQGTGA in the germline V gene. The CDR3 length is 16 residues.

A few counts support this clonotype. The CDR3 sequence: CASSSDRGLDGYTF. CDR3 in DNA: TGCGCCAGCAGCTCGGACAGGGGGCTGGACGGCTACACCTTC. This chain uses TRBV5-1 with TRBJ1-2; the match to TRBD1 covers 11 bases. This CDR3 region has 14 residues. Germline CDR1 is SGHRS and CDR2 is YFSETQ. The junction had 6 bases not matched to a gene; V was cut back by 3 bases and J by 8 bases.

The rearrangement links TRBV12-3 or TRBV12-4 to TRBJ1-5; maybe TRBD1 (5 bases). Trimming left V 6 bases short and J 15 bases short, with 18 bases between. The CDR3 is 12 amino acids. The DNA of the CDR3 is TGTGCCAGCAGCCTGGGGACGGCGGCCCGGCATTTT. Residues: CASSLGTAARHF.

The chain is built from TRBV19 and TRBJ2-2; no definite D call. Germline V lookup: CDR1 LNHDA, CDR2 SQIVND (reference sequence). This CDR3 region has 12 residues. V lost 7 bases and J lost 5, with 8 bases in between. CDR3: CASTRETGELFF. The CDR3 DNA is TGTGCCAGTACCCGAGAGACCGGGGAGCTGTTTTTT.

This clonotype was seen a handful of times. V usage is TRBV20-1 and J usage is TRBJ1-1, with D tentatively TRBD1 (5 bases). Germline CDR1 and CDR2: DFQATT and SNEGSKA (reference sequence). The CDR3 runs to 12 residues. The V end lost 0 bases, the J end lost 11 bases, and 13 bases lay between the germline ends. This CDR3 is CSARDRGAWAFF. DNA for the CDR3: TGCAGTGCTAGAGATCGAGGGGCATGGGCTTTCTTT.

V usage is TRBV5-1 and J usage is TRBJ2-1; D unresolved. The CDR3 spans 14 residues. Between the trimmed V and J ends, which lost 2 bases and 6 bases, there was a span of 12 bases. Germline loops: CDR1 SGHRS, CDR2 YFSETQ. CDR3 nucleotides: TGCGCCAGCAGCTTCTCCTTCGCCAGCAATGAGCAGTTCTTC. Translating it yields CASSFSFASNEQFF.

The rearrangement joins TRBV11-2 to TRBJ2-7, with 10 bases aligning to TRBD2. The trim removed 0 bases at V and 4 bases at J, leaving 3 bases unmatched. The length of the CDR3 is 15 residues. Germline V gene data show CDR1 as SGHAT and CDR2 as FQNNGV. The CDR3 reads CASSLDLAGEYEQYF. CDR3 nucleotides: TGTGCCAGCAGCTTAGATCTAGCGGGAGAATACGAGCAGTACTTC.

There are a few counts of this clonotype. The chain is built from TRBV4-1 and TRBJ2-1, with TRBD2 matching 14 bases. This CDR3 contains 16 residues. CDR1 MGHRA and CDR2 YSYEKL come from the germline V gene. The junction had 7 bases not matched to a gene; V was cut back by 4 bases and J by 8 bases. DNA for the CDR3: TGCGCCAGCAGCCCTAGACTAGCGGGAGGGGATGATGAGCAGTTCTTC. Protein product: CASSPRLAGGDDEQFF.

The table lists this clonotype with a few counts. The genes are TRBV4-1 and TRBJ1-2, with 8 bases lining up with TRBD1. The CDR3 spans 15 residues. The V and J ends lost 4 bases and 2 bases, in that order; junction bases with no gene match: 6. The V gene's germline CDR1 is MGHRA and CDR2 YSYEKL. CDR3 amino acids: CASSPVGQGNYGYTF. In DNA, the CDR3 is TGCGCCAGCAGCCCCGTCGGACAGGGAAACTATGGCTACACCTTC.

In this sample, this clonotype turned up a few times. In nucleotides, the CDR3 is TGTGCCAGCAGCCAACGGGGGAGGAGCTCCTACGAGCAGTACTTC. Encoded protein: CASSQRGRSSYEQYF. J is TRBJ2-7 and V is TRBV13; D possibly corresponds to TRBD2 (6 bases). Germline-derived CDR1 and CDR2 are PRHDT and FYEKMQ (reference sequence). Trimming left V 5 bases short and J 0 bases short, with 14 bases between. The CDR3 runs 15 residues.

This clonotype was seen only a few times. The chain combines TRBV15 with TRBJ1-2, with 9 bases that match TRBD1. Germline CDR1 LNHNV, CDR2 YYDKDF (reference sequence). The CDR3 loop spans 15 amino acids. After removal of 2 bases from V and 7 bases from J, the junction contained 8 bases not matched to a gene. CDR3 nucleotide sequence: TGTGCCACCAGCAGACCGGGACAGGGTTCGTTTGGCTACACCTTC. It specifies CATSRPGQGSFGYTF.

This clonotype has a handful of counts. The chain joins TRBV6-2 or TRBV6-3 to TRBJ2-5; D may be TRBD2 (5 bases). The CDR3 consists of 13 residues. CDR1 and CDR2 from the germline V gene are MNHEY and SVGEGT. Trimming removed 0 bases at V and 3 bases at J, with 5 bases between. Here the CDR3 reads CASSYSGEETQYF. In nucleotides, the CDR3 is TGTGCCAGCAGTTACTCGGGAGAAGAGACCCAGTACTTC.

The V gene is TRBV11-3, the J gene TRBJ2-5; 8 bases fit TRBD2. The trim removed 5 bases at V and 5 bases at J, leaving 13 bases unmatched. CDR1 SGHNT and CDR2 YENEEA come from the germline V gene. This CDR3 spans 16 amino acids. CDR3 amino acids: CASSPPIAGSVETQYF. CDR3 bases: TGTGCCAGCAGCCCGCCGATAGCGGGATCGGTGGAGACCCAGTACTTC.

This chain links TRBV4-2 with TRBJ2-2; tentative D call: TRBD1 (8 bases). The CDR3 sequence is 17 residues long. Trimming left V 4 bases short and J 3 bases short, with 18 bases between. Germline CDR1 LGHNA, CDR2 YNFKEQ. In nucleotides, the CDR3 is TGTGCCAGCAGCCTAGAGGACAGGGAGGGTGACACCGGGGAGCTGTTTTTT. It specifies CASSLEDREGDTGELFF.

This clonotype was seen only a few times. The chain links TRBV29-1 to TRBJ1-1; D not resolved. CDR1 is SQVTM, CDR2 ANQGSEA, per germline. The V and J ends lost 4 bases and 1 base respectively, with 7 bases between them. CDR3 length equals 12 residues. In DNA form, the CDR3 reads TGCAGCGTTGGTGCAGGGAACACTGAAGCTTTCTTT. Residues: CSVGAGNTEAFF.

As for this clonotype: The junction shows a germline mismatch at one end, possibly a read error. V is TRBV30 and J is TRBJ2-7, with TRBD2 identical over 8 bases. CDR1 and CDR2 (germline): GTSNPN, SVGIG (reference sequence). The CDR3 totals 13 residues. The CDR3 loop is CAGSNGGDGEQYF. CDR3 in DNA: TGTGCCGGGAGTAACGGGGGGGACGGCGAGCAGTACTTC.

The rearrangement uses TRBV30 and TRBJ2-5; 9 nucleotides match TRBD2. CDR3 length: 15 amino acids. Germline assignment: CDR1 GTSNPN and CDR2 SVGIG (reference sequence). J gave up 4 bases and V 4 bases, and 10 bases lay outside the gene matches. The CDR3 DNA sequence: TGTGCCTGGACCACCAGCGGGGGGCCCAGAGAGACCCAGTACTTC. It yields the protein CAWTTSGGPRETQYF.

This clonotype was counted between two and nine times. The chain recombines TRBV15 with TRBJ1-1; D possibly corresponds to TRBD1 (5 bases). Germline V lookup: CDR1 LNHNV, CDR2 YYDKDF (reference sequence). The CDR3 covers 13 residues. The V and J ends lost 6 bases and 7 bases respectively, with 15 bases between them. The CDR3 coding sequence is TGTGCCACCAGTCGGGTCCCAGGGATTGAAGCTTTCTTT. The encoded protein is CATSRVPGIEAFF.

This clonotype is a singleton in its sample. V gene TRBV6-2 or TRBV6-3 combines with J gene TRBJ2-2; D is ambiguous. Germline CDR1 and CDR2: MNHEY and SVGEGT. The V and J ends lost 7 bases and 0 bases respectively, with 12 bases between them. CDR3 length: 15 amino acids. The CDR3 DNA reads TGTGCCAGCAAGACAAACCCTACGAACACCGGGGAGCTGTTTTTT. This sequence encodes CASKTNPTNTGELFF.

Only a few counts were recorded for this clonotype. In this CDR3 the conserved last residue, phenylalanine or tryptophan, is missing, so a read error is likely. It is unclear where the CDR3 begins or ends on the DNA, so no DNA is shown, and the CDR3 is as TCRdb lists it. The chain combines TRBV5-1 with TRBJ2-5; the D call TRBD2 from the table was never checked on the DNA. Including both end residues, the CDR3 is 12 amino acids long. The germline gives CDR1 SGHRS, CDR2 YFSETQ. CDR3 loop: CASSSRTSGRSY.

The chain carries TRBV3-1 and TRBJ1-5; maybe TRBD1 (5 bases). Germline V lookup: CDR1 LGHDT, CDR2 YNNKEL (reference sequence). The CDR3 consists of 13 residues. Trimming removed 4 bases from V and 10 bases from J, with 14 bases in between. The CDR3 is CASSPGAGGPQHF. In DNA, the CDR3 is TGTGCCAGCAGCCCCGGGGCTGGGGGACCCCAGCATTTT. Together with reference TRBV3-1 and TRBJ1-5, the CDR3 gives the full variable domain: DTAVSQTPKYLVTQMGNDKSIKCEQNLGHDTMYWYKQDSKKFLKIMFSYNNKELIINETVPNRFSPKSPDKAHLNLHINSLELGDSAVYFCASSPGAGGPQHFGDGTRLSIL.

The V call is TRBV13, the J call TRBJ1-2; a weak D match, TRBD1 (6 bases). This CDR3 has 15 amino acids. The germline V gene encodes CDR1 PRHDT and CDR2 FYEKMQ (reference sequence). V lost 2 bases and J lost 11, with 21 bases in between. The CDR3 DNA reads as TGTGCCAGCAGCTTACTGGAATACCAGGGGACCGCTTACACCTTC. Translated: CASSLLEYQGTAYTF.

This clonotype was recorded a few times. The rearrangement joins TRBV19 to TRBJ2-7; the D gene could be TRBD1 or TRBD2 (6 bases each). V lost 9 bases and J 5 bases, leaving 20 bases between the germline ends. The germline V gene encodes CDR1 LNHDA and CDR2 SQIVND (reference sequence). There are 14 residues in the CDR3. The CDR3 DNA sequence: TGTGCCAGCCGGGGGCAGGGGAGTATCGACGAGCAGTACTTC. Protein: CASRGQGSIDEQYF.